The rows below give T cell receptor beta chains drawn from one sample of a study of CD8+ T cells in alopecia areata. The repertoire was sequenced with immunoSEQ multiplex PCR; TCRdb's copy has only in-frame clones and lacks some. The sample lists under 150,000 clones, 56% seen once, with more than 3% in the top ten. This sample comprised CD4+ T cells sorted from blood, obtained at week 24, from a patient treated with tofacitinib. These receptors were taken from a human donor with alopecia areata. CDR3s include the opening cysteine and the closing phenylalanine or tryptophan. Fields, in order: J gene, clone size, V gene, CDR3 length, D gene, CDR3 protein, CDR3 DNA. D genes are given only for firm matches. Clone size is given for some rows only: seen once, a few or many times, or a class if the clone is expanded.

j_gene: TRBJ2-1; abundance: .; v_gene: TRBV5-6; len: 15; d_gene: .; CDR3aa: CASSLAGSGVNEQFF; CDR3nt: TGTGCCAGCAGCTTAGCAGGGAGCGGTGTCAATGAGCAGTTCTTC
j_gene: TRBJ1-3; abundance: once; v_gene: TRBV6-5; len: 16; d_gene: TRBD1; CDR3aa: CASSYSGQGPGNTIYF; CDR3nt: TGTGCCAGCAGTTATTCCGGACAGGGCCCTGGAAACACCATATATTTT
j_gene: TRBJ1-1; abundance: .; v_gene: TRBV29-1; len: 14; d_gene: .; CDR3aa: CSVARGLLNTEAFF; CDR3nt: TGCAGCGTTGCCCGGGGGCTTTTGAACACTGAAGCTTTCTTT
j_gene: TRBJ2-3; abundance: .; v_gene: TRBV5-1; len: 15; d_gene: TRBD2; CDR3aa: CASSLPSGATDTQYF; CDR3nt: TGCGCCAGCAGCTTGCCTAGCGGGGCTACAGATACGCAGTATTTT
j_gene: TRBJ1-6; abundance: once; v_gene: TRBV7-2; len: 15; d_gene: .; CDR3aa: CASSPYTGIGSPLHF; CDR3nt: TGTGCCAGCAGCCCCTATACAGGGATCGGATCACCCCTCCACTTT
j_gene: TRBJ2-5; abundance: few; v_gene: TRBV29-1; len: 13; d_gene: TRBD1; CDR3aa: CSVDQRQGATQYF; CDR3nt: TGCAGCGTTGACCAGCGACAGGGGGCTACCCAGTACTTC
j_gene: TRBJ1-4; abundance: .; v_gene: TRBV15; len: 15; d_gene: TRBD1; CDR3aa: CATSRVTTGAEKLFF; CDR3nt: TGTGCCACCAGCAGAGTTACAACAGGGGCTGAAAAACTGTTTTTT
j_gene: TRBJ2-4; abundance: .; v_gene: TRBV12-5; len: 18; d_gene: TRBD1; CDR3aa: CASGQTSRDRGDRDIQYF; CDR3nt: TGTGCTAGTGGCCAAACGAGCCGGGACAGGGGGGACCGGGACATTCAGTACTTC
j_gene: TRBJ1-5; abundance: .; v_gene: TRBV15; len: 14; d_gene: TRBD1; CDR3aa: CATSRVTGGQPQHF; CDR3nt: TGTGCCACCAGCAGAGTCACAGGGGGACAGCCCCAGCATTTT
j_gene: TRBJ2-5; abundance: .; v_gene: TRBV5-1; len: 14; d_gene: .; CDR3aa: CASSRRGPGETQYF; CDR3nt: TGCGCCAGCAGCCGGCGGGGCCCGGGAGAGACCCAGTACTTC
j_gene: TRBJ2-7; abundance: once; v_gene: TRBV2; len: 13; d_gene: TRBD2; CDR3aa: CASSGVSGVEQYF; CDR3nt: TGTGCCAGCAGTGGTGTTAGCGGGGTCGAGCAGTACTTC
j_gene: TRBJ1-2; abundance: .; v_gene: TRBV18; len: 14; d_gene: TRBD1; CDR3aa: CASSKTDRADGYTF; CDR3nt: TGTGCCAGCTCAAAGACCGACAGGGCGGATGGCTACACCTTC
j_gene: TRBJ2-3; abundance: once; v_gene: TRBV19; len: 12; d_gene: .; CDR3aa: CASSAGLDTQYF; CDR3nt: TGTGCCAGTAGTGCAGGACTTGATACGCAGTATTTT
j_gene: TRBJ2-2; abundance: .; v_gene: TRBV30; len: 14; d_gene: .; CDR3aa: CAWGRGANTGELFF; CDR3nt: TGTGCCTGGGGACGGGGCGCGAACACCGGGGAGCTGTTTTTT
j_gene: TRBJ1-2; abundance: .; v_gene: TRBV29-1; len: 14; d_gene: TRBD1; CDR3aa: CSVDGQGASYGYTF; CDR3nt: TGCAGCGTTGATGGACAGGGGGCTTCCTATGGCTACACCTTC
j_gene: TRBJ2-3; abundance: few; v_gene: TRBV7-2; len: 15; d_gene: .; CDR3aa: CASSSSGVSADTQYF; CDR3nt: TGTGCCAGCAGCTCGAGTGGGGTGTCGGCAGATACGCAGTATTTT
j_gene: TRBJ2-3; abundance: .; v_gene: TRBV5-1; len: 17; d_gene: TRBD1; CDR3aa: CASSSQGGTGGGDTQYF; CDR3nt: TGCGCCAGCAGCTCCCAAGGAGGGACAGGGGGCGGTGATACGCAGTATTTT
j_gene: TRBJ1-5; abundance: .; v_gene: TRBV2; len: 10; d_gene: .; CDR3aa: CASGHQPQHF; CDR3nt: TGTGCCAGCGGACATCAGCCCCAGCATTTT
j_gene: TRBJ2-5; abundance: .; v_gene: TRBV6-6; len: 12; d_gene: .; CDR3aa: CASKTQDETQYF; CDR3nt: TGTGCCAGCAAAACGCAGGACGAGACCCAGTACTTC
j_gene: TRBJ2-5; abundance: .; v_gene: TRBV20-1; len: 10; d_gene: .; CDR3aa: CSAGQETQYF; CDR3nt: TGCAGTGCAGGTCAAGAGACCCAGTACTTC
j_gene: TRBJ1-5; abundance: .; v_gene: TRBV10-3; len: 14; d_gene: .; CDR3aa: CAISGQDSNQPQHF; CDR3nt: TGTGCCATCAGTGGACAGGATAGCAATCAGCCCCAGCATTTT
j_gene: TRBJ2-7; abundance: .; v_gene: TRBV4-3; len: 15; d_gene: .; CDR3aa: CASSQDVKAGREQYF; CDR3nt: TGCGCCAGCAGCCAAGATGTCAAGGCCGGCCGGGAGCAGTACTTC
j_gene: TRBJ2-5; abundance: .; v_gene: TRBV7-9; len: 15; d_gene: TRBD1; CDR3aa: CASSAGDSTQETQYF; CDR3nt: TGTGCCAGCAGCGCCGGGGACAGCACACAAGAGACCCAGTACTTC
j_gene: TRBJ1-2; abundance: .; v_gene: TRBV6-5; len: 14; d_gene: TRBD1; CDR3aa: CASSVRDRVYGYTF; CDR3nt: TGTGCCAGCAGTGTCCGGGACAGGGTCTATGGCTACACCTTC
j_gene: TRBJ1-2; abundance: .; v_gene: TRBV23-1; len: 14; d_gene: .; CDR3aa: CASTPRRVNYGYTF; CDR3nt: TGCGCCAGCACCCCCCGCCGGGTAAACTATGGCTACACCTTC
j_gene: TRBJ2-4; abundance: .; v_gene: TRBV29-1; len: 15; d_gene: .; CDR3aa: CSVRLDILAKNIQYF; CDR3nt: TGCAGCGTTCGCCTGGACATCCTAGCCAAAAACATTCAGTACTTC
j_gene: TRBJ1-6; abundance: .; v_gene: TRBV13; len: 13; d_gene: .; CDR3aa: CASSLDPNSPLHF; CDR3nt: TGTGCCAGCAGCTTAGACCCGAATTCACCCCTCCACTTT
j_gene: TRBJ1-4; abundance: .; v_gene: TRBV5-1; len: 14; d_gene: .; CDR3aa: CSSSSGSTNEKLFF; CDR3nt: TGCTCCAGCAGCTCAGGGTCAACTAATGAAAAACTGTTTTTT
j_gene: TRBJ1-2; abundance: .; v_gene: TRBV9; len: 14; d_gene: TRBD1; CDR3aa: CASSTGQARAGYTF; CDR3nt: TGTGCCAGCAGCACCGGACAGGCGAGAGCTGGCTACACCTTC
j_gene: TRBJ1-4; abundance: .; v_gene: TRBV5-6; len: 17; d_gene: .; CDR3aa: CASSTTRGEILNEKLFF; CDR3nt: TGTGCCAGCAGTACGACTCGGGGGGAGATACTTAATGAAAAACTGTTTTTT
j_gene: TRBJ2-3; abundance: .; v_gene: TRBV30; len: 13; d_gene: .; CDR3aa: CAWSGAGPDTQYF; CDR3nt: TGTGCCTGGAGTGGGGCGGGACCAGATACGCAGTATTTT
j_gene: TRBJ1-4; abundance: .; v_gene: TRBV4-1; len: 16; d_gene: TRBD1; CDR3aa: CASSQGGQGAREKLFF; CDR3nt: TGCGCCAGCAGCCAGGGTGGACAGGGGGCGCGGGAAAAACTGTTTTTT
j_gene: TRBJ2-2; abundance: .; v_gene: TRBV29-1; len: 13; d_gene: TRBD1; CDR3aa: CSVEERDREKLFF; CDR3nt: TGCAGCGTTGAAGAGCGGGACAGGGAAAAGCTGTTTTTT
j_gene: TRBJ1-2; abundance: .; v_gene: TRBV9; len: 14; d_gene: TRBD1; CDR3aa: CASSAQGAGYGYTF; CDR3nt: TGTGCCAGCAGCGCCCAGGGGGCCGGCTATGGCTACACCTTC
j_gene: TRBJ2-5; abundance: few; v_gene: TRBV30; len: 16; d_gene: .; CDR3aa: CAWSVFSGGEQETQYF; CDR3nt: TGTGCCTGGAGTGTATTCAGTGGTGGGGAACAAGAGACCCAGTACTTC
j_gene: TRBJ2-1; abundance: few; v_gene: TRBV5-1; len: 17; d_gene: TRBD2; CDR3aa: CASSLETGLAGYNEQFF; CDR3nt: TGCGCCAGCAGCTTGGAAACAGGACTAGCGGGGTACAATGAGCAGTTCTTC
j_gene: TRBJ1-1; abundance: .; v_gene: TRBV4-2; len: 16; d_gene: .; CDR3aa: CASSQESTGISTEAFF; CDR3nt: TGTGCCAGCAGCCAAGAGTCCACAGGGATCAGCACTGAAGCTTTCTTT
j_gene: TRBJ1-5; abundance: few; v_gene: TRBV6-1; len: 13; d_gene: .; CDR3aa: CASSEFNSGISHF; CDR3nt: TGTGCCAGCAGTGAATTTAACAGCGGTATCTCTCATTTT
j_gene: TRBJ2-7; abundance: .; v_gene: TRBV30; len: 14; d_gene: .; CDR3aa: CAWSVLGSSYEQYF; CDR3nt: TGTGCCTGGAGTGTCCTGGGATCTAGCTACGAGCAGTACTTC
j_gene: TRBJ2-3; abundance: .; v_gene: TRBV10-3; len: 12; d_gene: TRBD1; CDR3aa: CAIKQGPDTQYF; CDR3nt: TGTGCCATCAAACAGGGGCCAGATACGCAGTATTTT
j_gene: TRBJ1-6; abundance: once; v_gene: TRBV5-4; len: 15; d_gene: TRBD1; CDR3aa: CASSPSGTGGVPLHF; CDR3nt: TGTGCCAGCAGCCCGTCCGGGACAGGGGGTGTACCCCTCCACTTT
j_gene: TRBJ2-7; abundance: .; v_gene: TRBV5-6; len: 13; d_gene: .; CDR3aa: CASSLANVDEQYF; CDR3nt: TGTGCCAGCAGCTTGGCCAACGTCGACGAGCAGTACTTC
j_gene: TRBJ2-3; abundance: few; v_gene: TRBV10-3; len: 13; d_gene: .; CDR3aa: CAIRQGSTDTQYF; CDR3nt: TGTGCCATCAGGCAGGGAAGCACAGATACGCAGTATTTT